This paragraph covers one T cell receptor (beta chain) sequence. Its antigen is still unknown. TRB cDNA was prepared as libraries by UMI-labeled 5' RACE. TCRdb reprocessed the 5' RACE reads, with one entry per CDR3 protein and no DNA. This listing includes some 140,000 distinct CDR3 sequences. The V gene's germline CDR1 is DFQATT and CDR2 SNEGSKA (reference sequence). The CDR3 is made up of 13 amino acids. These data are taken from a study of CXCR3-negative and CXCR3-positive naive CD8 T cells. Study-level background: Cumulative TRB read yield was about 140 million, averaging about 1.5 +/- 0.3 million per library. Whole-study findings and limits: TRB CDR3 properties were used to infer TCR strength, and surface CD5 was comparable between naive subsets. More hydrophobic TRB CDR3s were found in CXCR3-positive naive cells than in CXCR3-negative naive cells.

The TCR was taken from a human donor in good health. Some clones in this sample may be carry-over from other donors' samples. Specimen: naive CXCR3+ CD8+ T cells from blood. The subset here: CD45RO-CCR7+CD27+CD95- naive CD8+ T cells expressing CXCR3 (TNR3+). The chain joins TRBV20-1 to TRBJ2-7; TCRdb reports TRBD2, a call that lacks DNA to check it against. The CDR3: CSAATLESYEQYF.